The 7 T cell receptor beta chains below were found in one sample sequenced in a study of T cell responses to AZD1222 COVID-19 vaccine. Sequenced by immunoSEQ multiplex PCR; TCRdb stores in-frame clones only, minus some. The profile shows 95,000 to 110,000 clones, about 91% of them singletons. Sequences were derived from peripheral blood, sampled on day 0 of AZD1222 vaccination. The source is an adult in good health.

The rearrangement joins TRBV1 to TRBJ2-1; TRBD2, the D gene given by the table, was not confirmed from the DNA. TRBV1 is recorded as a pseudogene. This CDR3 has 18 residues. CDR3 sequence reads: CTSSQDCMRGSSYNEQFF. For the CDR3, the DNA is TGCACCAGCAGCCAAGATTGTATGCGGGGTAGCTCCTACAATGAGCAGTTCTTC.

This chain connects TRBV4-1 to TRBJ1-2; D perhaps matches TRBD1 (6 bases). From germline, CDR1 is MGHRA and CDR2 YSYEKL. This CDR3 is 16 amino acids long. V was trimmed by 2 bases and J by 2 bases, leaving 15 bases between them. The chain's CDR3 is CASSQSRGGGNYGYTF. Here the CDR3 DNA reads TGCGCCAGCAGCCAATCTCGAGGGGGGGGGAACTATGGCTACACCTTC.

V gene TRBV6-4 combines with J gene TRBJ2-3; no clear D gene. V lost 0 bases, J lost 6 bases, and 10 bases lay in between. The CDR3 has 14 residues. From germline, CDR1 is MRHNA and CDR2 SNTAGT. CDR3 sequence: CASSDSSISDTQYF. CDR3 bases: TGTGCCAGCAGTGACTCTTCGATATCCGATACGCAGTATTTT.

The chain couples TRBV7-9 to TRBJ2-5; no reliable D call. This CDR3 is built from 13 residues. Germline CDR1 and CDR2: SEHNR and FQNEAQ (reference sequence). The V end lost 2 bases, the J end lost 5 bases, and 9 bases lay between the germline ends. DNA of the CDR3: TGTGCCAGCAGCTTATGGGCCAAGGAGACCCAGTACTTC. It yields the protein CASSLWAKETQYF.

This chain uses TRBV9 with TRBJ2-7, with TRBD2 identical over 10 bases. CDR1 SGDLS and CDR2 YYNGEE come from the germline V gene. This CDR3 spans 14 amino acids. J gave up 5 bases and V 3 bases, and 5 bases lay outside the gene matches. This chain's CDR3 is CASSEAGGLDEQYF. The CDR3 nucleotides read TGTGCCAGCAGCGAAGCGGGGGGGCTCGACGAGCAGTACTTC. The full variable domain, with the rest looked up from reference TRBV9 and TRBJ2-7, is DSGVTQTPKHLITATGQRVTLRCSPRSGDLSVYWYQQSLDQGLQFLIQYYNGEERAKGNILERFSAQQFPDLHSELNLSSLELGDSALYFCASSEAGGLDEQYFGPGTRLTVT.

This rearrangement joins TRBV5-1 to TRBJ1-4, with 9 bases fitting TRBD1. The CDR3 has 13 residues. CDR1 is SGHRS, CDR2 YFSETQ, per germline. V lost 4 bases, J lost 13 bases, and 8 bases stayed unmatched. The CDR3 here is CASSPGDRALLFF. For the CDR3, the DNA is TGCGCCAGCAGCCCTGGGGACAGGGCATTACTGTTTTTT. Full variable domain (rest looked up from reference TRBV5-1 and TRBJ1-4): KAGVTQTPRYLIKTRGQQVTLSCSPISGHRSVSWYQQTPGQGLQFLFEYFSETQRNKGNFPGRFSGRQFSNSRSEMNVSTLELGDSALYLCASSPGDRALLFFGSGTQLSVL.

The chain carries TRBV30 and TRBJ1-2; no clear D gene. CDR3 length: 13 amino acids. V shed 4 bases and J shed 3 bases, with 12 bases lying between them. Per germline, CDR1 GTSNPN and CDR2 SVGIG (reference sequence). CDR3 protein: CAWTWGRDYGYTF. For the CDR3, the DNA is TGTGCCTGGACGTGGGGTCGCGACTATGGCTACACCTTC.